This TCR beta chain emerged from a study of PD-L1 blockade in urothelial cancer. As for the study in general: Male patients with bladder-origin urothelial cancer numbered about 90% of the roughly 29.

Regarding time point: pretreatment peripheral blood. About this clone itself: The antigen remains undetermined.

Each PCR reaction had synthetic TCR analog templates spiked into it. Assay used: immunoSEQ multiplex PCR; TCRdb lists only in-frame clones, some missing. This table holds more than 85,000 clones, roughly 87% found once. Findings of the study overall: Enhanced expansion of tumor-associated blood clones at 3 weeks characterized durable-benefit patients.

J gave up 4 bases and V 2 bases, and 6 bases lay outside the gene matches. CDR1 and CDR2 from the germline V gene are SGHDT and YYEEEE. The CDR3 loop spans 15 amino acids. The sequence was obtained from a man aged 60 to 69 with urothelial cancer. The source was PBMCs, collected around atezolizumab (anti-PD-L1) treatment. V usage is TRBV5-6 and J usage is TRBJ2-3; 8 bases are shared with TRBD2. The CDR3 loop reads CASSLPGRGADTQYF. CDR3 sequence (DNA): TGTGCCAGCAGCTTACCCGGGCGGGGGGCAGATACGCAGTATTTT.